The next 17 T cell receptor beta chains were all read from a single sample in a study of technical replicates of blood from a handful of donors (dated by TCRdb to the late 2010s). The library was generated by the immunoSEQ multiplex PCR assay. The immuneACCESS repertoire file appears here via TCRdb, limited to in-frame rearrangements. These files lack a portion of the clones; in checked studies, under half of the deficit traces to unresolved V genes, and the cause of the others is not known. Within this sample are tens of thousands of clones, with approximately 90% of them counted one time only. Jointly, the top ten make up about 4.3% of the sample. Input material: PBMCs. The receptors derive from a human donor in good health. Some clones in this sample may be carry-over from other donors' samples.

This chain joins TRBV28 and TRBJ2-7; possible D gene TRBD2, 6 bases. The CDR3 sequence is 14 residues long. Germline V lookup: CDR1 MDHEN, CDR2 SYDVKM. V was shortened by 6 bases and J by 3 bases, with 15 bases between the two germline ends. The CDR3 bases are TGTGCCAGCAGACCCCCCAGCGGGTACTACGAGCAGTACTTC. It codes for CASRPPSGYYEQYF.

This chain joins TRBV11-2 and TRBJ2-6, with TRBD1 matching over 11 bases. The germline V gene encodes CDR1 SGHAT and CDR2 FQNNGV. Trimming removed 8 bases from V and 1 base from J; junction bases left unmatched: 7. The CDR3 runs 17 residues. DNA of the CDR3: TGTGCCAGCGCGCACGGGACAGGGGGGTCTGGGGCCAACGTCCTGACTTTC. This translates into CASAHGTGGSGANVLTF.

The chain uses TRBV9 and TRBJ2-5; TRBD1 is a possible D gene (6 bases). The germline V gene encodes CDR1 SGDLS and CDR2 YYNGEE. The V end was cut by 1 base, the J end by 1 base, with 11 bases between. CDR3 length: 15 residues. DNA of the CDR3: TGTGCCAGCAGCGTATCGGGCAGGGGCCAAGAGACCCAGTACTTC. Translated, it gives CASSVSGRGQETQYF.

J is TRBJ2-2 and V is TRBV2, with TRBD2 matching 10 bases. Germline assignment: CDR1 SNHLY and CDR2 FYNNEI. V lost 11 bases, J lost 5 bases, and 14 bases stayed unmatched. This CDR3 contains 16 residues. CDR3 coding DNA: TGTGCCCGACGGCAGGCTAGCGGGAGAAAGACCGGGGAGCTGTTTTTT. It is translated as CARRQASGRKTGELFF.

The chain is built from TRBV7-3 and TRBJ2-5; TRBD1 might be the D (6 bases). This CDR3 contains 14 residues. V lost 5 bases to trimming and J lost 2 bases, with 12 bases between them. Germline values: CDR1 SGHTA, CDR2 FQGTGA. The CDR3 region is CASSLQGLQETQYF. For the CDR3, the DNA is TGTGCCAGCAGCCTACAGGGTCTTCAAGAGACCCAGTACTTC.

The chain couples TRBV19 to TRBJ2-7; 8 nucleotides agree with TRBD2. CDR3 length: 13 residues. Germline CDR1 is LNHDA and CDR2 is SQIVND (reference sequence). Trimming removed 5 bases from V and 5 bases from J; junction bases left unmatched: 5. The CDR3 DNA follows: TGTGCCAGTAGTGCTACTAGCGGAAACGAGCAGTACTTC. It is translated as CASSATSGNEQYF.

CDR3 DNA: TGTGCCAGCAGCTTAGGATACCTCGGGACTGAAGCTTTCTTT. Its translation: CASSLGYLGTEAFF. This rearrangement joins TRBV7-9 to TRBJ1-1; D is unresolved. Trimming shortened V by 1 base and J by 5 bases, and 11 bases separated the two germline ends. CDR3 length equals 14 residues. Germline V lookup: CDR1 SEHNR, CDR2 FQNEAQ (reference sequence).

This sequence joins TRBV19 and TRBJ1-2; maybe TRBD1 (6 bases). Germline CDR1 LNHDA, CDR2 SQIVND (reference sequence). V shed 2 bases and J shed 7 bases, with 11 bases lying between them. The length of the CDR3 is 13 residues. CDR3 DNA: TGTGCCAGTAGTATATCAGGGGCAGGTGGCTACACCTTC. Encoded protein: CASSISGAGGYTF.

This chain joins TRBV5-4 and TRBJ1-6; the match to TRBD1 covers 7 bases. This CDR3 region has 13 residues. V shed 7 bases, J shed 13 bases, and the junction held 11 bases outside the gene matches. Germline-derived CDR1 and CDR2 are SGHNT and YYREEE (reference sequence). The CDR3 bases are TGTGCCAGCGGTCCTAAACAGGGGCCGCCCCTCCACTTT. Protein sequence: CASGPKQGPPLHF. Drawing the rest from reference TRBV5-4 and TRBJ1-6, the complete variable domain is ETGVTQSPTHLIKTRGQQVTLRCSSQSGHNTVSWYQQALGQGPQFIFQYYREEENGRGNFPPRFSGLQFPNYSSELNVNALELDDSALYLCASGPKQGPPLHFGNGTRLTVT.

V gene TRBV10-3 combines with J gene TRBJ2-3; the D is unclear. The germline V gene has CDR1 ENHRY and CDR2 SYGVKD. This CDR3 region has 14 residues. V lost 9 bases to trimming and J lost 1 base, with 14 bases between them. The CDR3 nucleotides are TGTGCCATGAGCGAGGTACAAGGCACAGATACGCAGTATTTT. Protein: CAMSEVQGTDTQYF.

The chain employs TRBV2 and TRBJ1-2; D may be TRBD1 (6 bases). The germline V gene has CDR1 SNHLY and CDR2 FYNNEI. CDR3 length equals 13 residues. Trimming took off 6 bases at V and 2 bases at J, with 10 bases between the two ends. CDR3 sequence: CASSMDSNYGYTF. The CDR3 region has the DNA TGTGCCAGCAGCATGGACAGCAACTATGGCTACACCTTC.

This chain's CDR3 is CASSVTGSYEQYF. Here the CDR3 DNA reads TGTGCCAGCAGCGTGACAGGGTCCTACGAGCAGTACTTC. The chain combines TRBV5-4 with TRBJ2-7, with 7 positions matching TRBD1. The CDR3 has 13 residues. CDR1 SGHNT and CDR2 YYREEE come from the germline V gene (reference sequence). The V and J ends lost 4 bases and 1 base, in that order; junction bases with no gene match: 2. The whole variable domain, filled in from reference TRBV5-4 and TRBJ2-7, reads ETGVTQSPTHLIKTRGQQVTLRCSSQSGHNTVSWYQQALGQGPQFIFQYYREEENGRGNFPPRFSGLQFPNYSSELNVNALELDDSALYLCASSVTGSYEQYFGPGTRLTVT.

The V call is TRBV7-9, the J call TRBJ1-3, with D possibly TRBD1 on 5 matching bases. V was shortened by 6 bases and J by 1 base, with 13 bases between the two germline ends. This CDR3 spans 15 amino acids. CDR1 and CDR2 from the germline V gene are SEHNR and FQNEAQ (reference sequence). The CDR3 DNA sequence: TGTGCCAGCAGGGTGACAGCGGGATCTGGAAACACCATATATTTT. Translated: CASRVTAGSGNTIYF.

V and J are TRBV2 and TRBJ2-5; TRBD1 matches at 11 bases. Per the germline V gene, CDR1 is SNHLY and CDR2 is FYNNEI. The CDR3 loop spans 16 amino acids. V was pared by 5 bases and J by 5 bases, with 10 bases of the junction left unmatched. For the CDR3, the DNA is TGTGCCAGCAGTTCAACCGGGACAGGGGGTAGGGAGACCCAGTACTTC. Its translation: CASSSTGTGGRETQYF. Full variable domain (rest looked up from reference TRBV2 and TRBJ2-5): EPEVTQTPSHQVTQMGQEVILRCVPISNHLYFYWYRQILGQKVEFLVSFYNNEISEKSEIFDDQFSVERPDGSNFTLKIRSTKLEDSAMYFCASSSTGTGGRETQYFGPGTRLLVL.

The CDR3 protein is CASSFYDEQYF. The CDR3 DNA follows: TGTGCCAGCAGTTTCTATGACGAGCAGTACTTC. This chain uses TRBV6-5 with TRBJ2-7, with D hard to call. The CDR3 has 11 amino acids. Germline loops: CDR1 MNHEY, CDR2 SVGAGI. V gave up 4 bases and J gave up 5 bases, with 6 bases separating them.

The J gene is TRBJ1-5, the V gene TRBV5-6, with a tentative D call TRBD1 (6 bases). The CDR3 spans 15 residues. Looked up from germline, CDR1 is SGHDT and CDR2 is YYEEEE. V lost 1 base and J 7 bases, leaving 15 bases between the germline ends. CDR3 in DNA: TGTGCCAGCAGCTTGTTCCAGGGGCCAGGCCAGCCCCAGCATTTT. Its protein is CASSLFQGPGQPQHF.

In its sample, this clone was seen once. The chain uses TRBV4-3 and TRBJ2-1; TRBD1 matches 7 bases. The germline V gene encodes CDR1 LGHNA and CDR2 YSLEER. The CDR3 contains 16 residues. The V gene end was trimmed by 1 base and the J gene end by 2 bases; junction bases not matched to a gene: 5. CDR3 amino acids: CASSQGQGAPYNEQFF. DNA for the CDR3: TGCGCCAGCAGCCAAGGACAGGGAGCCCCCTACAATGAGCAGTTCTTC.